This TCR beta chain was recovered during a study of T cells of healthy individuals. This clonotype has at least ten counts. Using its own MiXCR run on the 5' RACE reads, TCRdb lists one record per CDR3 protein. The sample includes 60,000 to 75,000 distinct CDR3 sequences, roughly 17% seen only once; the top ten take around 5.1%. This CDR3 spans 13 amino acids. V lost 4 bases to trimming and J lost 4 bases, with 8 bases between them. Germline V gene sequence: CDR1 MGHRA, CDR2 YSYEKL. This rearrangement joins TRBV4-1 to TRBJ2-1; D ambiguous. The sequence came from a human donor in good health. CDR3 protein: CASSPSLYNEQFF. The CDR3 nucleotides are TGCGCCAGCAGCCCAAGTCTGTACAATGAGCAGTTCTTC.